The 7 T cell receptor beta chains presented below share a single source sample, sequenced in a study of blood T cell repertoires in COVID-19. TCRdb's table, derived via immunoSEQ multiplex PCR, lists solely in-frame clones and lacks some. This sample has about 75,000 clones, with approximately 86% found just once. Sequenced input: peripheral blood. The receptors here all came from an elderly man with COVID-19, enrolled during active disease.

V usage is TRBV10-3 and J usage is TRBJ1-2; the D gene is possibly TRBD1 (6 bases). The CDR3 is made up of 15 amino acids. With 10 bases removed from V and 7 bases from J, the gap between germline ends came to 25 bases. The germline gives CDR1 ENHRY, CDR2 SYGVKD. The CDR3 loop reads CATQSDSVVKVGYTF. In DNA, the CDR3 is TGTGCCACCCAATCGGACAGCGTAGTTAAAGTTGGCTACACCTTC.

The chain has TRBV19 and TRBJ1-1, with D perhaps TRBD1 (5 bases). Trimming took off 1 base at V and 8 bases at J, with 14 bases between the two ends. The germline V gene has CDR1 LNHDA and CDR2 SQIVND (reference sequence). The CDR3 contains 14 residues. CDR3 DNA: TGTGCCAGTAGTATAGTGGACGGCGGGGACGAAGCTTTCTTT. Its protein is CASSIVDGGDEAFF.

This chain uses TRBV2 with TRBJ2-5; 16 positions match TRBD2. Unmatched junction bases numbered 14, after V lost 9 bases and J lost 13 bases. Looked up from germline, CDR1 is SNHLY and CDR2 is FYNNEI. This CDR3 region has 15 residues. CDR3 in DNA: TGTGCCAGTGAGCAGCAGGGACTAGCGGGGGGGCCAGTGTACTTC. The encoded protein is CASEQQGLAGGPVYF.

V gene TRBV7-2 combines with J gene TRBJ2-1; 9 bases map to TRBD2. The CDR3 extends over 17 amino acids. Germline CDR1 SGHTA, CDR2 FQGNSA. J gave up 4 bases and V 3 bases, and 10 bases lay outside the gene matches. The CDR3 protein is CASSFRFSGGRYNEQFF. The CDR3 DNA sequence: TGTGCCAGCAGCTTCCGCTTTAGCGGGGGTAGATACAATGAGCAGTTCTTC. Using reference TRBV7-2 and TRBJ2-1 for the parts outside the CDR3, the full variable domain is GAGVSQSPSNKVTEKGKDVELRCDPISGHTALYWYRQSLGQGLEFLIYFQGNSAPDKSGLPSDRFSAERTGGSVSTLTIQRTQQEDSAVYLCASSFRFSGGRYNEQFFGPGTRLTVL.

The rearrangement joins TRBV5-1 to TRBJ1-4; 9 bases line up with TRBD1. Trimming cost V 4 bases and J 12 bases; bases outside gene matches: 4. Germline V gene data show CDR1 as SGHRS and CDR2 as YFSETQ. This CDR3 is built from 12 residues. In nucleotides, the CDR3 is TGCGCCAGCAGCCCCGACAGGGGGGAACTGTTTTTT. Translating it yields CASSPDRGELFF.

The CDR3 sequence is CASSYSTGGGSEAFF. CDR3 coding DNA: TGTGCCAGCAGTTACTCGACGGGGGGAGGGTCTGAAGCTTTCTTT. V gene TRBV6-5 combines with J gene TRBJ1-1, with a tentative D call TRBD1 (5 bases). The CDR3 runs to 15 residues. From germline, CDR1 is MNHEY and CDR2 SVGAGI. Trimming stripped 0 bases from V and 6 bases from J, with 14 bases between.

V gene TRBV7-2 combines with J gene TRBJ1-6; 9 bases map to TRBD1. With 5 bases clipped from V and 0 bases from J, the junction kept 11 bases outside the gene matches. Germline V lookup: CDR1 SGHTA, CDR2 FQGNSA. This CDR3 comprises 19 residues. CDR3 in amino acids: CASSDSRGQGFSYNSPLHF. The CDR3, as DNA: TGTGCCAGCAGCGACAGTCGGGGACAGGGATTCTCCTATAATTCACCCCTCCACTTT.